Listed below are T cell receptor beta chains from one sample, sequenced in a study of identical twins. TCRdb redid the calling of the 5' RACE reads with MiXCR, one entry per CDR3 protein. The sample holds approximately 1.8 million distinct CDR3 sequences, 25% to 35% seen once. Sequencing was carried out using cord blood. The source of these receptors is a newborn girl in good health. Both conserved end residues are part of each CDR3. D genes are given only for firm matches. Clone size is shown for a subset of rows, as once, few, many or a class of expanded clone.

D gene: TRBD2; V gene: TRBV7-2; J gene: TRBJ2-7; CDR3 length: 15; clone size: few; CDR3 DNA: TGTGCCAGCAGCCCCTACTCTAGCGGGAGCTACGAGCAGTACTTC; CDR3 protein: CASSPYSSGSYEQYF
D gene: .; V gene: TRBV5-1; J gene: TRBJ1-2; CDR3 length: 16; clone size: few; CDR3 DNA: TGCGCCAGCAGCTCGGGGTCTACAGCGGCGTTGGGTGGCTACACCTTC; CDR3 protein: CASSSGSTAALGGYTF
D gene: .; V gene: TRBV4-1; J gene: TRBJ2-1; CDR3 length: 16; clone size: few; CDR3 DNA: TGCGCCAGCAGCCACGGACTTGGTAGCTCCTACAATGAGCAGTTCTTC; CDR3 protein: CASSHGLGSSYNEQFF
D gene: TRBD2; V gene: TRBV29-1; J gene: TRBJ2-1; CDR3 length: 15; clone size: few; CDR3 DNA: TGCAGCGTTGAGGTACTAGCGGGGATCTACAATGAGCAGTTCTTC; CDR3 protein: CSVEVLAGIYNEQFF
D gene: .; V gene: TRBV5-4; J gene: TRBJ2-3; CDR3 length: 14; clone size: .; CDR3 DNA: TGTGCCAGCAGCGGGAAACCGGTGGCGGATACGCAGTATTTT; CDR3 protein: CASSGKPVADTQYF
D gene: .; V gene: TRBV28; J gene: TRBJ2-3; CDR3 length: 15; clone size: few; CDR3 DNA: TGTGCCAGCAGTCGGAGAGTACTCCTCGGGGATACGCAGTATTTT; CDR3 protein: CASSRRVLLGDTQYF
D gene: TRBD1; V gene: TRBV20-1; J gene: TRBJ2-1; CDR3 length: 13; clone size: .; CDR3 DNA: TGCAGTGCGACGACAGGGGAATACAATGAGCAGTTCTTC; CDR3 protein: CSATTGEYNEQFF
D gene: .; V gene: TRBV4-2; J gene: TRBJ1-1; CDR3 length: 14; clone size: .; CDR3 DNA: TGTGCCAGCAGCCAATCCCCCAAGAACACTGAAGCTTTCTTT; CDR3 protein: CASSQSPKNTEAFF
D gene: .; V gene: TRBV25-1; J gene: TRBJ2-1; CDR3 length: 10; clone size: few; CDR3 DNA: TGTGCCAGCATGGTCCGGGAGCAGTTCTTC; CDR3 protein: CASMVREQFF
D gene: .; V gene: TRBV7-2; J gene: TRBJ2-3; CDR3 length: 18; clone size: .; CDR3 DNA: TGTGCCAGCAGCTTAGCTCTGCTTGGGGCAGGGACCATAGATACGCAGTATTTT; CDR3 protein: CASSLALLGAGTIDTQYF
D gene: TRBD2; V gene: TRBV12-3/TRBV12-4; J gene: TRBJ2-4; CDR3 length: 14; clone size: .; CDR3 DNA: TGTGCCAGCACTCGGGGGAGCGGGGAAGGGGAGCAGTACTTC; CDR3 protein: CASTRGSGEGEQYF
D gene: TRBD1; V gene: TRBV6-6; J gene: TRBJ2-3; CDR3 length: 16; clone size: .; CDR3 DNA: TGTGCCAGCAGGTCGACAGGGGGCGGCAGCACAGATACGCAGTATTTT; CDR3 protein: CASRSTGGGSTDTQYF
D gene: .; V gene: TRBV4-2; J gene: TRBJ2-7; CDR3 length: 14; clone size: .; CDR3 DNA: TGTGCCAGCAGCCAAGAGAGTCTCCTCTACGAGCAGTACTTC; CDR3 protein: CASSQESLLYEQYF
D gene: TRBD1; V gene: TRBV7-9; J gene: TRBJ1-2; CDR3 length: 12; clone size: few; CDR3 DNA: TGTGCCAGTACATGGACAGGGGGCGGCTACACCTTC; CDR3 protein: CASTWTGGGYTF
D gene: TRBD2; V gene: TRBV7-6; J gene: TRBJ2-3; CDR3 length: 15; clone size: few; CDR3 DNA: TGTGCCAGCAGCCCGACTAGCGGGACTGAAGATACGCAGTATTTT; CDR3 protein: CASSPTSGTEDTQYF
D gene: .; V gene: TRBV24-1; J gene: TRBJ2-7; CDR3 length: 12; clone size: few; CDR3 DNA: TGTGCCACCCGGAGCGGTGAATACGAGCAGTACTTC; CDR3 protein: CATRSGEYEQYF
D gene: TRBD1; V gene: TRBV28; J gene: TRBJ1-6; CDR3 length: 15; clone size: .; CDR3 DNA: TGTGCCAGCGCGATCCGGACAGGGCGTCGTTCACCCCTCCACTTT; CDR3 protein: CASAIRTGRRSPLHF
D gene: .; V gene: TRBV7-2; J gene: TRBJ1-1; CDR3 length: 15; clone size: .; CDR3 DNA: TGTGCCAGCAGCTTACTAACAGGATGGTACACTGAAGCTTTCTTT; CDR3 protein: CASSLLTGWYTEAFF
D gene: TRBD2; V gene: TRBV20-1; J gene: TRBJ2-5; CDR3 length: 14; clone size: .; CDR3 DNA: TGCAGTGCTGACGAGGGGAGCGGGAAAGTGGAGCAGTACTTC; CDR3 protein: CSADEGSGKVEQYF
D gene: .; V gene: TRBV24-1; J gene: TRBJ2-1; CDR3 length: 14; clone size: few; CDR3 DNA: TGTGCCACCCAAGGGGGAAGCTCCTACAATGAGCAGTTCTTC; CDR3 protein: CATQGGSSYNEQFF
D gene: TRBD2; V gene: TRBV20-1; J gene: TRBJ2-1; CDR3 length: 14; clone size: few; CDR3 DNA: TGCAGTGCTAGAGGGCGGGAGCACTACAATGAGCAGTTCTTC; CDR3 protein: CSARGREHYNEQFF
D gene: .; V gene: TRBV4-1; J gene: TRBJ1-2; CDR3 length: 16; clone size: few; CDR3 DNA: TGCGCCAGCAGCCAAGATGGTCCAGGAACCTTCTATGGCTACACCTTC; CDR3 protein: CASSQDGPGTFYGYTF
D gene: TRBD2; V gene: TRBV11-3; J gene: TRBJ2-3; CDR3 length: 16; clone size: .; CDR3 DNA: TGTGCCAGCAGCCCCCGCCGGGGGGACCCCAGGGATACGCAGTATTTT; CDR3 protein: CASSPRRGDPRDTQYF
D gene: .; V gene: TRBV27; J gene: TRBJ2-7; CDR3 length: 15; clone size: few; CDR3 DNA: TGTGCCAGCAGTTTATCCTCGGGACCACCCTACGAGCAGTACTTC; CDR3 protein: CASSLSSGPPYEQYF
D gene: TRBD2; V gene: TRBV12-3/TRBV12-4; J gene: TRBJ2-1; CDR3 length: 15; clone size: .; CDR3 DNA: TGTGCCAGCAGTTTAGAGGTACGGGGGGTGAATGAGCAGTTCTTC; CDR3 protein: CASSLEVRGVNEQFF
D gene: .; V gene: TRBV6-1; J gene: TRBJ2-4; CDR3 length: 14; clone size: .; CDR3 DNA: TGTGCCAGCAGTGAAGCGGGGGGCCCAGACATTCAGTACTTC; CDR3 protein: CASSEAGGPDIQYF
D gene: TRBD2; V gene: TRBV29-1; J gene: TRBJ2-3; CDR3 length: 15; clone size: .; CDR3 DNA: TGCAGCGTTGAGGAACCAGCGGGGGGGCCGGATACGCAGTATTTT; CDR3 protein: CSVEEPAGGPDTQYF
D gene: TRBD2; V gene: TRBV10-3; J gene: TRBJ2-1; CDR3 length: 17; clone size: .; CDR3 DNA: TGTGCCATCAGCCCTCTTACTAGCGGGGGGGTCTACAATGAGCAGTTCTTC; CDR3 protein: CAISPLTSGGVYNEQFF
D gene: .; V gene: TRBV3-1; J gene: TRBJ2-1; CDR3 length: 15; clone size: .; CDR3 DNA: TGTGCCAGCAGCCAGAAAAGTCTCTCCTACAATGAGCAGTTCTTC; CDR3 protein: CASSQKSLSYNEQFF
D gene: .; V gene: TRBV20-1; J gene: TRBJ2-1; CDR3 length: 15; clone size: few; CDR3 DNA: TGCAGTGCTAACCCGGGGGATAGCTCCTACAATGAGCAGTTCTTC; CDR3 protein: CSANPGDSSYNEQFF
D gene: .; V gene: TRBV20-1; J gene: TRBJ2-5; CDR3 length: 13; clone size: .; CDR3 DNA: TGCAGTGCTAGGGACTCGTACCAAGAGACCCAGTACTTC; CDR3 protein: CSARDSYQETQYF
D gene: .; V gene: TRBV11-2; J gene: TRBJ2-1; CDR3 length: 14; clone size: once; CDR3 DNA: TGTGCCAGCAGCGTATTCACAGGAGAAGAGACCCAGTTCTTC; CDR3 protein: CASSVFTGEETQFF
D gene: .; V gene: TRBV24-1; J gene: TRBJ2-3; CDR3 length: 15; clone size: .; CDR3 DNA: TGTGCCACCATGCGGGGGGACAGGGAACCAGATACGCAGTATTTT; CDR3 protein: CATMRGDREPDTQYF
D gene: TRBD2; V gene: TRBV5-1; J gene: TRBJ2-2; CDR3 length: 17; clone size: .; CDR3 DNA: TGCGCCAGCAGCTTGGTAGCGGGAGGGCCCCTCACCGGGGAGCTGTTTTTT; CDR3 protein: CASSLVAGGPLTGELFF
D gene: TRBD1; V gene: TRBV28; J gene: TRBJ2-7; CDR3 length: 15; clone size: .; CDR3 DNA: TGTGCCAGCAGTTTCGGCGGGACAGGACTCTACGAGCAGTACTTC; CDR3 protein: CASSFGGTGLYEQYF
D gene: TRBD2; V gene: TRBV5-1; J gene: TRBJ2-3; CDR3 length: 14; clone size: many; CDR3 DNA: TGCGCCAGCAGCTTGGAACTAGCGGCAGATACGCAGTATTTT; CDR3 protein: CASSLELAADTQYF
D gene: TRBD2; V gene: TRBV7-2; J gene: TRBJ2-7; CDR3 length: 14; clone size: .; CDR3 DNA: TGTGCCAGCAGCCATAGCGGGATCCCCTACGAGCAGTACTTC; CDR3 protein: CASSHSGIPYEQYF
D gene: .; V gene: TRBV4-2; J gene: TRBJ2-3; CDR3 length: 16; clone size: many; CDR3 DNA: TGTGCCAGCAGCCAAGATGTGGGGGATCGAACAGATACGCAGTATTTT; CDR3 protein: CASSQDVGDRTDTQYF
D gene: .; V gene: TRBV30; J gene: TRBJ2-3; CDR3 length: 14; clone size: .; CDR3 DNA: TGTGCCTGGAGTGTACCGGGGGCGGCAGATACGCAGTATTTT; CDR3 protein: CAWSVPGAADTQYF
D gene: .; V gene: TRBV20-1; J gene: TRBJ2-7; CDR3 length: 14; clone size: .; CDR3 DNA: TGCAGTGCTAGTACAGGCGACAGCTCCTACGAGCAGTACTTC; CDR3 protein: CSASTGDSSYEQYF
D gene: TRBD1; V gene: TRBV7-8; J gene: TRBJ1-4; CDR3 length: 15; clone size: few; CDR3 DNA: TGTGCCAGCAGCTCGCCGGGACAGGGAGGAGAAAAACTGTTTTTT; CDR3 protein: CASSSPGQGGEKLFF
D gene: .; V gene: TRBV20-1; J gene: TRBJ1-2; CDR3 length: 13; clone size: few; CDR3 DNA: TGCAGTGCTAGGGCACCGGCTAACTATGGCTACACCTTC; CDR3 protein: CSARAPANYGYTF
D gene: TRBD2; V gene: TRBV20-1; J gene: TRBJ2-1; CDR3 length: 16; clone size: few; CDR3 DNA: TGCAGTGCTAGAGATCCGGGGGGGGGCTCCTACAATGAGCAGTTCTTC; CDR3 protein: CSARDPGGGSYNEQFF
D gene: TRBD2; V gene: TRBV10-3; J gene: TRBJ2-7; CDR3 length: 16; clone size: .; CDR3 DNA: TGTGCCATCAGTGAGTCGGGACTAGCGGGTTCCTACGAGCAGTACTTC; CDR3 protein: CAISESGLAGSYEQYF
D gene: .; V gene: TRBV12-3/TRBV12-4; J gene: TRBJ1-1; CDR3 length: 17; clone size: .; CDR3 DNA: TGTGCCAGCAGTTCCGGTTACGGGGTGGCGACGAACACTGAAGCTTTCTTT; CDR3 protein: CASSSGYGVATNTEAFF
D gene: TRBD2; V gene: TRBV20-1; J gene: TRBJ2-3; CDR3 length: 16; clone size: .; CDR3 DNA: TGCAGTGCTAGAGGTAGCGGGGGGGCCTTCGCAGATACGCAGTATTTT; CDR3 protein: CSARGSGGAFADTQYF
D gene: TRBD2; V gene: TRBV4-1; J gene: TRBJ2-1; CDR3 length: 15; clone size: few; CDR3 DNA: TGCGCCAGCAGCCAACGGACTAGCGGACACAATGAGCAGTTCTTC; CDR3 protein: CASSQRTSGHNEQFF
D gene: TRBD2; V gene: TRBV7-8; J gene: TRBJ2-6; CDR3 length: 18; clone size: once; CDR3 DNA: TGTGCCAGCAGCTTACGTCTAGCGGGGGACTCTGGGGCCAACGTCCTGACTTTC; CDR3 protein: CASSLRLAGDSGANVLTF
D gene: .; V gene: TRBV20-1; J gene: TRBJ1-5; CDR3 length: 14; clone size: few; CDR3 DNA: TGCAGTGCTGGGACCTCCAGGCGCAATCAGCCCCAGCATTTT; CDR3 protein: CSAGTSRRNQPQHF
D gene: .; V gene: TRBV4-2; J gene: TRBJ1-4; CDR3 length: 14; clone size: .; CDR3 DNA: TGTGTCAGCAGCCTCGATTATAATAATGAAAAACTGTTTTTT; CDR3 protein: CVSSLDYNNEKLFF
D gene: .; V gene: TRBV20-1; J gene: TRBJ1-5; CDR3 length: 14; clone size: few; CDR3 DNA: TGCAGTGCTAGGCCAGGGTATAGCAATCAGCCCCAGCATTTT; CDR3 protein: CSARPGYSNQPQHF
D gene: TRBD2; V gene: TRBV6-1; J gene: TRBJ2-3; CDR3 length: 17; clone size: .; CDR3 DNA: TGTGCCAGCAGTGCCCGGAGTGGAACGGGGGGGCTAGATACGCAGTATTTT; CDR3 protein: CASSARSGTGGLDTQYF
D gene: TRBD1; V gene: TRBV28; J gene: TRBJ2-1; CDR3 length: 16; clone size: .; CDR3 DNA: TGTGCCAGCGGTCACCCCGGGACAGGGGGCTACAATGAGCAGTTCTTC; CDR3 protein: CASGHPGTGGYNEQFF
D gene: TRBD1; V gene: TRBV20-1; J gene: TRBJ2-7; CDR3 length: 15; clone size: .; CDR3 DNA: TGCAGTGCTAGAAATGACCAGGGGGTCCCCCACGAGCAGTACTTC; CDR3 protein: CSARNDQGVPHEQYF